Here is one T cell receptor (beta chain) with its context. Its antigen specificity is not known. No base qualities exist here, and no much larger clone lies one base off it. This entry belongs to a study of T cell responses to AZD1222 COVID-19 vaccine (dated by TCRdb to the early 2020s). Broadly, across the study: A total of 233 trial participants underwent TCR sequencing, of whom 200 to 220 had received two doses of AZD1222 and some 25 had received two doses of the MenACWY control vaccine. Trial participants were enrolled by age into 18-55, 56-69 and 70-plus year subgroups, with around 150, 28 and 57 TCR-sequenced participants respectively. The paper's findings and limits, for the study overall: Most participants were white British and females outnumbered males, and the authors suggested that clonal diversity may have been underestimated. Reportedly, close to half of the unique spike-specific TCRs recognized epitopes lying outside the regions that are mutated in the B.1.351 and B.1.1.7 variants. Only five to seven AZD1222 recipients were SARS-CoV-2 seropositive at baseline, limiting conclusions about previously exposed vaccinees. Vaccine-associated CD4 TCRs spanned the whole spike protein, with dominant responses in regions 160-218 and 743-854. A significant rise in spike-specific TCR breadth and depth was observed after two AZD1222 doses relative to day 0 and relative to MenACWY recipients. Because no day 14 peak-response samples were available, repertoires were characterized only after the peak T cell response. In the small 56-69-year group, the increase in depth fell short of significance, most likely because of low power.

CDR1 is given as MDHEN and CDR2 as SYDVKM, both from the germline V gene. The CDR3, from cysteine to phenylalanine, totals 11 residues. Only CDR3 DNA is held: 33 bases, read in frame from base 1. V and J lose 5 bases and 12 bases, and a span of 11 bases separates them. The CDR3 regions of human TCRbeta chains were subjected to immunosequencing. Concerning the study's data processing: TCRs in the repertoires were matched against a reference library of SARS-CoV-2-specific TCRs that had been generated with the MIRA antigen-specificity platform. Breadth meant the fraction of unique TCRs that were SARS-CoV-2-associated, whereas depth meant the fraction of total T cells that were SARS-CoV-2-associated. Each spike-specific TCR was assigned to its reactive spike region and to a CD4 or CD8 class using the MIRA data. Log10-transformed breadth and depth values were compared by one-way ANOVA with Sidak's multiple comparisons tests. This is the immuneACCESS table as TCRdb keeps it, with only in-frame sequences that have V and J called. A part of the clones is gone; compared with another copy, unresolved V genes explain less than half, and the rest is unexplained. That table is the source of V, J and clone size, and D and trimming were worked out from the DNA. Present in this sample are some 170,000 clones, 80% to 90% of which were seen just once. The ten largest clones capture roughly 4% of the sample.

The sample's time point label, in plain terms: about 28 days (+/-7) after the second vaccine dose. The sample's treatment or condition label is to be understood as: meningococcal conjugate vaccine given as trial control. Vaccinee samples came from UK trials COV001 and COV002, including a single-blind randomized controlled phase 2/3 trial of AZD1222 (ChAdOx1 nCoV-19) in healthy adults. For TCRbeta chain sequencing, PBMC samples were collected from trial participants at day 0 and at day 28 after the second dose. The V and J genes are TRBV28 and TRBJ1-5; TRBD1 is perhaps the D gene, given 5 matching bases. The TCR sequence derives from an adult who received the MenACWY meningococcal vaccine as a control. Material: peripheral blood, obtained 28 days after the second dose of the MenACWY control vaccine. Read as DNA, the sequence is TGTGCCAGCAGTCGAAGGACATTCCAGCATTTT. This is translated as CASSRRTFQHF.